This T cell receptor (beta chain) emerged from a study of blood T cell repertoires in COVID-19. On the study more broadly: The United States, Italy and Spain supplied acute and convalescent COVID-19 samples. In each case, the material was cDNA or gDNA derived from T cells, B-cell-depleted T cells, or PBMCs.

Per the original methods: Nucleated cell counts were estimated from reference gene primer amplification. Using immunoSEQ multiplex PCR, the repertoire was profiled, and TCRdb retains in-frame clones only, with some absent. V and J calls and clone size are those listed in that table; D and trimming were worked out from the DNA. The table has approximately 200,000 clones, around 81% seen once; the top ten hold about 2.1%. This CDR3 is 15 amino acids long. Germline assignment: CDR1 SGHNT and CDR2 YYREEE (reference sequence). V dropped 4 bases and J dropped 0; count of bases not matched to a gene: 3. Sequencing was carried out using peripheral blood. This TCR derives from a woman aged 55-70 years with acute or convalescent COVID-19. The chain is built from TRBV5-4 and TRBJ1-1; TRBD1 agrees at 10 bases. The CDR3: CASSLGQGMNTEAFF. DNA for the CDR3: TGTGCCAGCAGCCTGGGACAGGGGATGAACACTGAAGCTTTCTTT.